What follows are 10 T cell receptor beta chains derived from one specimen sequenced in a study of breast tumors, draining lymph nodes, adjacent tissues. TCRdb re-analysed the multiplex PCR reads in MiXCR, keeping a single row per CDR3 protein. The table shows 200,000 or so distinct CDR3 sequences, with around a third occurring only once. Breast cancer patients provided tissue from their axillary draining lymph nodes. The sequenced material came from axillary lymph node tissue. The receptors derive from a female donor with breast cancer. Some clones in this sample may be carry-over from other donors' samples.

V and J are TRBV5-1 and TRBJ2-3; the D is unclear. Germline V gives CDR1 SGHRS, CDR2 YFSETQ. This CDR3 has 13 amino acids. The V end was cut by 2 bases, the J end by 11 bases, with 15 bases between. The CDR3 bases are TGCGCCAGCAGCTTAGTGTCCTACAATGAGCAGTATTTT. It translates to CASSLVSYNEQYF.

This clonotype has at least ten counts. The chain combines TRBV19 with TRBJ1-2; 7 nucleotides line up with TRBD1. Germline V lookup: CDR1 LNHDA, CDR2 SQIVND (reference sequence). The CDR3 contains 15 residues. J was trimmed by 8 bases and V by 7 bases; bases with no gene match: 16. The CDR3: CASTSGLRQGGGYTF. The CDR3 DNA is TGTGCCAGTACCTCAGGACTAAGACAGGGCGGAGGCTACACCTTC.

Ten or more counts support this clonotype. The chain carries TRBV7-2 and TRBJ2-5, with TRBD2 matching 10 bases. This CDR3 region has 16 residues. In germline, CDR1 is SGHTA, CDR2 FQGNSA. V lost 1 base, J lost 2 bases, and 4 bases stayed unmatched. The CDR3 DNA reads TGTGCCAGCAGCTTAGAAGGACTAGCGGCTCAAGAGACCCAGTACTTC. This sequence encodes CASSLEGLAAQETQYF.

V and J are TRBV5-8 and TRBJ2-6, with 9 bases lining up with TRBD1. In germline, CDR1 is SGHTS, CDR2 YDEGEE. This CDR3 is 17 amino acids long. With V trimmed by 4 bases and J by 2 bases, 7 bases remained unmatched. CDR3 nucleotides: TGTGCCAGCAGCATCGGGACAGGGCATGCTGGGGCCAACGTCCTGACTTTC. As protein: CASSIGTGHAGANVLTF.

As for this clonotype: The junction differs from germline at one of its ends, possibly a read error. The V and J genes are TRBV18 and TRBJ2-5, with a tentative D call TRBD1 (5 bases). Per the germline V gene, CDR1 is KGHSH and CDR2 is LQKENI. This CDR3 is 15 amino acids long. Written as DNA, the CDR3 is TGTGCCAGCTCACCACCTTCCAGGGCAGGAGAGACCCAGCACTTC. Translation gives CASSPPSRAGETQHF.

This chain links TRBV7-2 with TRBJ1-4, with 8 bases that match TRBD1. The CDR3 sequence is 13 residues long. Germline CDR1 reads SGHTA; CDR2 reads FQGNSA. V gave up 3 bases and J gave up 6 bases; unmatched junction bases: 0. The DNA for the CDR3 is TGTGCCAGCAGCTTGACAGGGGATGAAAAACTGTTTTTT. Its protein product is CASSLTGDEKLFF.

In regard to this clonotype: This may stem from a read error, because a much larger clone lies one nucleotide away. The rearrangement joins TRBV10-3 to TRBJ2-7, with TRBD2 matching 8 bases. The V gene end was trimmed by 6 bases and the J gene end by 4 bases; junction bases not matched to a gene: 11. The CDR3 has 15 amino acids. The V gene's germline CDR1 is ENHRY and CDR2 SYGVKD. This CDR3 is CAISPQVGGGYEQYF. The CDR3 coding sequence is TGTGCCATCAGCCCCCAGGTCGGGGGGGGGTACGAGCAGTACTTC.

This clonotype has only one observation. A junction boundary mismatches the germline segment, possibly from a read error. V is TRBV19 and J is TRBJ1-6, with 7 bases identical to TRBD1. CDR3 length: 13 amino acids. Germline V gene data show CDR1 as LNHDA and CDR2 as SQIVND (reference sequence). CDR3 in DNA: TGTGCCAGTACCGGGACAGCCAACTCACCCCCCCACTTT. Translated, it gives CASTGTANSPPHF.

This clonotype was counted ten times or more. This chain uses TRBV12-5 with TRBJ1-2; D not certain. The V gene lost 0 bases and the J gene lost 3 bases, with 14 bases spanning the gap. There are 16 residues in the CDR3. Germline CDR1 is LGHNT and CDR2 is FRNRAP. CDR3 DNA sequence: TGTGCTAGTGGTTTGGTACGGCGTCCGCCCGACTATGGCTACACCTTC. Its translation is CASGLVRRPPDYGYTF.

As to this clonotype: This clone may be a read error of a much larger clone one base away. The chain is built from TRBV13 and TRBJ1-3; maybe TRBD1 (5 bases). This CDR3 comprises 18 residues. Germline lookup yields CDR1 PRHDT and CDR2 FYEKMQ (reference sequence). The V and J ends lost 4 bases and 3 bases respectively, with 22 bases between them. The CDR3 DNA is TGTGCCAGCAGCTCCCCCCTGGGGCAGGGATCTCGTGGAAACACCATATATTTT. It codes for CASSSPLGQGSRGNTIYF.